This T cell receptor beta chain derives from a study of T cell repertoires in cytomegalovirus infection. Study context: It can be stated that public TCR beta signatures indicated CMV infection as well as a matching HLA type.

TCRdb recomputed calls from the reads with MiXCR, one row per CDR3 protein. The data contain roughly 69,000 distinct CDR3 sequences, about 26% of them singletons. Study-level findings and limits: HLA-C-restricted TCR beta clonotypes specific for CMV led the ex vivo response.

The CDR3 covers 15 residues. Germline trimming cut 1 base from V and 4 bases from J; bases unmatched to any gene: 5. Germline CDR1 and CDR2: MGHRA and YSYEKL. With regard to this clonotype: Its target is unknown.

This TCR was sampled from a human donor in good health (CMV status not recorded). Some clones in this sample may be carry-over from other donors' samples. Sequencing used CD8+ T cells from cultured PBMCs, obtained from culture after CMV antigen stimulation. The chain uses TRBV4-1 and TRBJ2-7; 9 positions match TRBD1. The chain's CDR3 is CASSQGEGTGYEQYF. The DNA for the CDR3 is TGCGCCAGCAGCCAAGGGGAAGGGACAGGGTACGAGCAGTACTTC.